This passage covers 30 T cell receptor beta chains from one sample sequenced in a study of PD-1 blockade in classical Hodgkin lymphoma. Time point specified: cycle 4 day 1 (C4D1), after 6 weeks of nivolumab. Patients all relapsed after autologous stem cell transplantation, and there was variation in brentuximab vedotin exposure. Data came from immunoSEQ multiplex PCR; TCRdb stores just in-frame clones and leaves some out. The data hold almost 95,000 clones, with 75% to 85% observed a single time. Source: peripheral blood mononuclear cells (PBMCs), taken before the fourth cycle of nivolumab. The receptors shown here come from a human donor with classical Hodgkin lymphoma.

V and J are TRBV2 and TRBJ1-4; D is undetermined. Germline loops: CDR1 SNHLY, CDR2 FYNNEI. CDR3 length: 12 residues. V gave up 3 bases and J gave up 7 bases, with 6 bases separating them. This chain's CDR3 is CASSDWVEKLFF. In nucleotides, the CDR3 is TGTGCCAGCAGTGACTGGGTTGAAAAACTGTTTTTT.

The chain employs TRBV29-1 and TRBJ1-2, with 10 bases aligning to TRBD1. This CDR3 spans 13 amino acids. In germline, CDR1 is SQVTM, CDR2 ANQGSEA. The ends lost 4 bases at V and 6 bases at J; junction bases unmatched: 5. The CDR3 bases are TGCAGCGTTGGGCAAGGGACAGGGGATGGCTACACCTTC. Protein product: CSVGQGTGDGYTF.

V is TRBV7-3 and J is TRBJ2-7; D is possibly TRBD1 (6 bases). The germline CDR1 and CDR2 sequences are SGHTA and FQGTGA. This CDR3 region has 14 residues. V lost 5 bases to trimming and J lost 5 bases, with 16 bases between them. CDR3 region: CASSPQGWGNEQYF. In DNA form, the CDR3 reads TGTGCCAGCAGCCCCCAGGGGTGGGGGAACGAGCAGTACTTC.

Here the CDR3 DNA reads TGTGCCTTGGACATCCTCTGGGGTAATTCACCCCTCCACTTT. Protein sequence: CALDILWGNSPLHF. V gene TRBV30 combines with J gene TRBJ1-6; tentatively, D is TRBD1 (5 bases). The CDR3 covers 14 residues. Germline V CDR1 and CDR2: GTSNPN, SVGIG (reference sequence). Trimming shortened V by 7 bases and J by 6 bases, and 16 bases separated the two germline ends.

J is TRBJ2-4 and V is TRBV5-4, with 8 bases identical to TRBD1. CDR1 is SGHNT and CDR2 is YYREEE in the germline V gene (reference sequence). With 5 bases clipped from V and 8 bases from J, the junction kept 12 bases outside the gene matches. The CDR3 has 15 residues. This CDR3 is CASSLYSQGAHIQYF. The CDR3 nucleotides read TGTGCCAGCAGTTTATACTCCCAGGGGGCCCACATTCAGTACTTC.

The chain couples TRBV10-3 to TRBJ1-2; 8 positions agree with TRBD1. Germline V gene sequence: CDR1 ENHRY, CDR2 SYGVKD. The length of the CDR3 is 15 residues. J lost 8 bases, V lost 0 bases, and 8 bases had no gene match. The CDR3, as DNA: TGTGCCATCAGTGAGTCTGGTCAGGGGGCGGGCGGCTACACCTTC. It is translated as CAISESGQGAGGYTF.

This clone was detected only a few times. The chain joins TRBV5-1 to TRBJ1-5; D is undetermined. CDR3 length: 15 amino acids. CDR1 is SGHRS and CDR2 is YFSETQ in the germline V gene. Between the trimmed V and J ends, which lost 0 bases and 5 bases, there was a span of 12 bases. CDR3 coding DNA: TGCGCCAGCAGCTTGGTCGGTGGGGTGGATCAGCCCCAGCATTTT. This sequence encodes CASSLVGGVDQPQHF.

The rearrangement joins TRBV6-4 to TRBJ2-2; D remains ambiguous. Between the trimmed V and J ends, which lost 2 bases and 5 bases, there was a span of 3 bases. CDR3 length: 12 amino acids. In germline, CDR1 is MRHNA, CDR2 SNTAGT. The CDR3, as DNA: TGTGCCAGCAGTGACGCTACCGGGGAGCTGTTTTTT. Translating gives CASSDATGELFF.

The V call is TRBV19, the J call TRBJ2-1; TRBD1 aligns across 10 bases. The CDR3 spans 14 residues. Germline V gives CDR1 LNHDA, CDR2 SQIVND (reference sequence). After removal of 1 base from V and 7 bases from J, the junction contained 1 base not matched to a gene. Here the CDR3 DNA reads TGTGCCAGTAGTATAGGGACAGGGGGTAATGAGCAGTTCTTC. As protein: CASSIGTGGNEQFF.

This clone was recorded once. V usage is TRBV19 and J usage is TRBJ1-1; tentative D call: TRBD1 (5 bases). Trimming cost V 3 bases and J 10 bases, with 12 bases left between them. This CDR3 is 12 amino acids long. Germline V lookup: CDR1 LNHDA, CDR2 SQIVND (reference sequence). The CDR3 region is CASSIQQGGAFF. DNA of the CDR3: TGTGCCAGTAGTATTCAGCAGGGTGGAGCTTTCTTT.

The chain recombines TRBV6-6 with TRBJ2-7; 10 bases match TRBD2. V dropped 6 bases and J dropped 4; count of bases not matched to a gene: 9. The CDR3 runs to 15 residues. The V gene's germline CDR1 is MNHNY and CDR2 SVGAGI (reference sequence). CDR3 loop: CASSPSSGRTYEQYF. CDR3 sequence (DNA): TGTGCCAGCAGCCCTTCTAGCGGGAGAACGTACGAGCAGTACTTC.

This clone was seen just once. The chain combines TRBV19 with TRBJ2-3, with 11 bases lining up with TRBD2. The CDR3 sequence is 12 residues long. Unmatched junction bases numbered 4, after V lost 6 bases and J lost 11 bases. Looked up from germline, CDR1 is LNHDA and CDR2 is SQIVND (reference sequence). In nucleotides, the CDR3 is TGTGCCAGTAGCACCGGACTAGCGGGGCAGTATTTT. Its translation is CASSTGLAGQYF.

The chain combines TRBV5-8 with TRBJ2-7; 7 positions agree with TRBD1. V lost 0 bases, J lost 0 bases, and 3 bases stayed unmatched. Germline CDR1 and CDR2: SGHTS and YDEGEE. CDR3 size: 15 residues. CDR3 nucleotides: TGTGCCAGCAGCTTGGGCCCAGGGGGCTCCTACGAGCAGTACTTC. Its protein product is CASSLGPGGSYEQYF.

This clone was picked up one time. The CDR3 region has the DNA TGTGCCAGCAGTCGCCAGACACCGAACACCGGGGAGCTGTTTTTT. This sequence encodes CASSRQTPNTGELFF. The chain carries TRBV27 and TRBJ2-2, with no clear D. V lost 5 bases and J 0 bases, leaving 10 bases between the germline ends. The germline V gene has CDR1 MNHEY and CDR2 SMNVEV (reference sequence). The CDR3 is 15 amino acids.

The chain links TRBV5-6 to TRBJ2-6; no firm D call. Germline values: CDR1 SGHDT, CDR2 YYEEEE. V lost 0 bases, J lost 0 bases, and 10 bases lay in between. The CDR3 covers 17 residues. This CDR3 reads CASSLVAVLSGANVLTF. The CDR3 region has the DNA TGTGCCAGCAGCTTGGTTGCAGTACTCTCTGGGGCCAACGTCCTGACTTTC.

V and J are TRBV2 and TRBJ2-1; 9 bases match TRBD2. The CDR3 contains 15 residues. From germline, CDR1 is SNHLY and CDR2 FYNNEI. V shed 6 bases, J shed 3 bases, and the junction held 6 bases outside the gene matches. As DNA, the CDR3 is TGTGCCAGCAGCGAACTAGCGGGTAGCTACAATGAGCAGTTCTTC. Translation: CASSELAGSYNEQFF.

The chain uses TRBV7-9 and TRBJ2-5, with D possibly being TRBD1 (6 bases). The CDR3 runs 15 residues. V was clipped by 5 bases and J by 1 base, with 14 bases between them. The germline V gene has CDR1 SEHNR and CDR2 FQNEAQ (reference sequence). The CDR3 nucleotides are TGTGCCAGCAGCCACGCCGGACAGATCCAAGAGACCCAGTACTTC. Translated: CASSHAGQIQETQYF.

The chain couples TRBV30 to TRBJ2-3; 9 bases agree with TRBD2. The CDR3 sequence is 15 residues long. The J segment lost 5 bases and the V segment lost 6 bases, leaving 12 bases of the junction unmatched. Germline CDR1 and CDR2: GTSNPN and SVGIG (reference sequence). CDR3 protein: CACVLAGGPGDTQYF. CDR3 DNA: TGTGCCTGCGTTCTGGCGGGAGGGCCTGGAGATACGCAGTATTTT. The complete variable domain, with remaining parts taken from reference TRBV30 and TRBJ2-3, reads SQTIHQWPATLVQPVGSPLSLECTVEGTSNPNLYWYRQAAGRGLQLLFYSVGIGQISSEVPQNLSASRPQDRQFILSSKKLLLSDSGFYLCACVLAGGPGDTQYFGPGTRLTVL.

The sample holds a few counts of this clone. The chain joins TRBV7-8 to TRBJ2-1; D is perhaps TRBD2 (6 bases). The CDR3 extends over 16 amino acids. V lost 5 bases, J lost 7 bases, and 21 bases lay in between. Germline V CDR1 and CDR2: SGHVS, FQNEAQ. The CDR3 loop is CASSAPGDFPRNEQFF. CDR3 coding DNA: TGTGCCAGCAGCGCCCCTGGGGACTTCCCTAGAAATGAGCAGTTCTTC.

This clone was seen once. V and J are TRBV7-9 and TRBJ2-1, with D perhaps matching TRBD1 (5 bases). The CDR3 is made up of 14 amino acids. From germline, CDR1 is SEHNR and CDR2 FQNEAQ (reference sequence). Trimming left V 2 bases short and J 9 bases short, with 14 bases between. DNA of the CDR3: TGTGCCAGCAGCTTAACATCCAGGGCGCGTGAGCAGTTCTTC. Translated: CASSLTSRAREQFF.

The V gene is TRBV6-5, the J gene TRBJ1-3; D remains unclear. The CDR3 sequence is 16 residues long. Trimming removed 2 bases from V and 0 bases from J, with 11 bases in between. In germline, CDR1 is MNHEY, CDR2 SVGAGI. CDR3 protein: CASSYQRHLSGNTIYF. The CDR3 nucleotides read TGTGCCAGCAGTTACCAACGACACCTCTCTGGAAACACCATATATTTT.

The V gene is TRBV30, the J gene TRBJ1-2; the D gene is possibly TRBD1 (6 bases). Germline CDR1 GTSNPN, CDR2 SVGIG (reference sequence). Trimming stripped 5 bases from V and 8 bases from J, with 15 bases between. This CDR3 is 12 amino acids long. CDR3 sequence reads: CAWAAGVGGYTF. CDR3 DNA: TGTGCCTGGGCCGCAGGGGTTGGCGGCTACACCTTC.

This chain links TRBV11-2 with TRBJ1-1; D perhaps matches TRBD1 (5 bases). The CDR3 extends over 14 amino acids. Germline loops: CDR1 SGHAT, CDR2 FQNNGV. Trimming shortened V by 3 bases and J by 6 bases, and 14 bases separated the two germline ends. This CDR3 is CASSFTDPRAEAFF. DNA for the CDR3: TGTGCCAGCAGCTTCACAGACCCCAGGGCTGAAGCTTTCTTT. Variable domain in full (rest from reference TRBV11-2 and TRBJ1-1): EAGVAQSPRYKIIEKRQSVAFWCNPISGHATLYWYQQILGQGPKLLIQFQNNGVVDDSQLPKDRFSAERLKGVDSTLKIQPAKLEDSAVYLCASSFTDPRAEAFFGQGTRLTVV.

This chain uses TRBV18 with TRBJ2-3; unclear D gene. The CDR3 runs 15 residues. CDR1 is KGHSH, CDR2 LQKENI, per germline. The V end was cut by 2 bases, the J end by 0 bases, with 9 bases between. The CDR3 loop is CASSPGQASTDTQYF. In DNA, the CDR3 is TGTGCCAGCTCACCAGGTCAGGCCAGCACAGATACGCAGTATTTT.

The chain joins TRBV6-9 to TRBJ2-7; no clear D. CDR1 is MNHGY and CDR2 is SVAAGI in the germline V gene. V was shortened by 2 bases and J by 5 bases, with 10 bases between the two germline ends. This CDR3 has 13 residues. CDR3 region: CASSYRCRHEQYF. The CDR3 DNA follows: TGTGCCAGCAGTTATCGATGTAGACACGAGCAGTACTTC.

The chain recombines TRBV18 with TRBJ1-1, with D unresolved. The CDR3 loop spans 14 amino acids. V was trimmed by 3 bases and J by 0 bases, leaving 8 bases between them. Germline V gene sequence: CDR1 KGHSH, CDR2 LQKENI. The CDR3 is CASSPEPVNTEAFF. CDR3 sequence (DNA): TGTGCCAGCTCACCGGAACCAGTGAACACTGAAGCTTTCTTT.

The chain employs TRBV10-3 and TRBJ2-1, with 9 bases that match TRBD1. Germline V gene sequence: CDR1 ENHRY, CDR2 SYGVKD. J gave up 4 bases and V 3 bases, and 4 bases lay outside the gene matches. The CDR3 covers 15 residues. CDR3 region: CAISDTGGRYNEQFF. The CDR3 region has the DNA TGTGCCATCAGTGATACAGGGGGCAGGTACAATGAGCAGTTCTTC.

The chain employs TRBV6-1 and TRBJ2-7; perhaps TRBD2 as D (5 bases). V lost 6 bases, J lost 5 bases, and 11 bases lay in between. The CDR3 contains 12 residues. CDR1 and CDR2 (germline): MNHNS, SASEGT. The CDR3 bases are TGTGCCAGCAGCCTAGCCCCGCACGAGCAGTACTTC. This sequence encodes CASSLAPHEQYF.

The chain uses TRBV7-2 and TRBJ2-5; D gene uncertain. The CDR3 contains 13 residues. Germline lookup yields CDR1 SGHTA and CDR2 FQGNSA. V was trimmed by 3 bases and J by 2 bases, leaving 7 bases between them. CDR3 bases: TGTGCCAGCAGCTTCTCCGGGCAAGAGACCCAGTACTTC. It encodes CASSFSGQETQYF.

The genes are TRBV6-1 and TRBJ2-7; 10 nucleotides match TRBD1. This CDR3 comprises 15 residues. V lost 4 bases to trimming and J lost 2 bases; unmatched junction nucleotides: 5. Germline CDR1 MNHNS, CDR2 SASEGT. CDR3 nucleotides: TGTGCCAGCAGTGCCACCGGGACAGGGGCCTACGAGCAGTACTTC. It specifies CASSATGTGAYEQYF.